This is a list of T cell receptor beta chains from one sample in a study of Ad26.COV2.S vaccination and SARS-CoV-2 variants. Repertoires were generated with immunoSEQ multiplex PCR, while TCRdb's copy carries only in-frame clones and drops some. The table has under 550,000 clones, 75% to 95% seen once. The sample consisted of peripheral blood, taken in a trial of Ad26.COV2.S vaccine versus placebo. Every receptor here comes from a person between 18 and 65 years old who received the Ad26.COV2.S COVID-19 vaccine or a placebo. The CDR3 runs from the conserved cysteine through the conserved F or W. D genes are given only for firm matches. Expanded clones are given a class, and other clones once, few, many or no size at all.

CDR3aa	CDR3nt	d_gene	j_gene	v_gene	abundance
CAWTPSTLNYGYTF	TGTGCCTGGACCCCGTCGACACTTAACTATGGCTACACCTTC	NA	TRBJ1-2	TRBV30	few
CASSISSNQPQHF	TGTGCCAGTAGTATTTCCAGCAATCAGCCCCAGCATTTT	NA	TRBJ1-5	TRBV19	NA
CASLRAGRNEKLFF	TGTGCCAGCCTGCGGGCAGGGCGAAATGAAAAACTGTTTTTT	NA	TRBJ1-4	TRBV5-8	once
CASSPSGTNTGELFF	TGTGCCAGCAGCCCCAGCGGGACCAACACCGGGGAGCTGTTTTTT	TRBD2	TRBJ2-2	TRBV11-3	NA
CASSLWADNTGELFF	TGTGCCAGCAGCTTATGGGCGGATAACACCGGGGAGCTGTTTTTT	NA	TRBJ2-2	TRBV7-6	NA
CASSQDWAVGSNQPQHF	TGTGCCAGCAGCCAAGATTGGGCAGTAGGGAGCAATCAGCCCCAGCATTTT	NA	TRBJ1-5	TRBV4-2	NA
CASSLGGSGQRETQYF	TGTGCCAGCAGCTTAGGTGGCTCGGGGCAGAGAGAGACCCAGTACTTC	NA	TRBJ2-5	TRBV7-7	NA
CASSYGGAGYNEQFF	TGTGCCAGCAGTTACGGGGGCGCCGGTTACAATGAGCAGTTCTTC	NA	TRBJ2-1	TRBV6-5	NA
CASSFWDRKGNEQFF	TGTGCCAGCAGCTTTTGGGACCGAAAGGGCAATGAGCAGTTCTTC	NA	TRBJ2-1	TRBV7-9	NA
CASSPAGGPGDTQYF	TGTGCCAGCTCACCGGCGGGAGGGCCGGGAGATACGCAGTATTTT	TRBD2	TRBJ2-3	TRBV18	NA
CASSIVGTATSGANVLTF	TGTGCCAGTAGTATAGTAGGGACCGCGACCTCTGGGGCCAACGTCCTGACTTTC	NA	TRBJ2-6	TRBV19	NA
CASSAFAGVDEQYF	TGTGCCAGCAGTGCGTTTGCGGGAGTCGACGAGCAGTACTTC	TRBD2	TRBJ2-7	TRBV27	NA
CASSLAGLQNTGELFF	TGTGCCAGCAGTTTAGCGGGACTGCAGAACACCGGGGAGCTGTTTTTT	NA	TRBJ2-2	TRBV28	NA
CATSRDPEGGYEQYF	TGTGCCACCAGCAGAGACCCCGAGGGAGGTTACGAGCAGTACTTC	NA	TRBJ2-7	TRBV15	NA
CATSDALTGGNDNEQFF	TGTGCCACCAGTGATGCTCTAACAGGGGGGAATGACAATGAGCAGTTCTTC	TRBD1	TRBJ2-1	TRBV24-1	NA
CASSPGTVVAGELFF	TGTGCCAGCAGTCCCGGGACTGTTGTGGCCGGGGAGCTGTTTTTT	NA	TRBJ2-2	TRBV6-5	NA
CASSLPGQGAVGSYEQYF	TGTGCCAGCAGTCTTCCGGGACAGGGGGCAGTGGGCTCCTACGAGCAGTACTTC	TRBD1	TRBJ2-7	TRBV2	NA
CASRPPLAGDYYEQYF	TGTGCCAGCAGACCCCCCCTGGCAGGGGACTACTACGAGCAGTACTTC	NA	TRBJ2-7	TRBV28	once
CASSQVEKGGRNYGYTF	TGCGCCAGCAGCCAAGTTGAGAAGGGGGGTCGGAACTATGGCTACACCTTC	NA	TRBJ1-2	TRBV4-3	NA
CASSMSGGLVTDTQYF	TGTGCCAGCAGCATGAGCGGGGGACTAGTCACAGATACGCAGTATTTT	TRBD2	TRBJ2-3	TRBV7-3	NA
CASSLLGNEQFF	TGTGCCAGCAGCTTACTAGGGAATGAGCAGTTCTTC	NA	TRBJ2-1	TRBV5-6	NA
CASSPVQGNEQFF	TGTGCCAGCTCACCCGTTCAGGGGAATGAGCAGTTCTTC	NA	TRBJ2-1	TRBV18	NA
CASSQEVNYGYTF	TGTGCCAGCAGCCAGGAGGTTAACTATGGCTACACCTTC	NA	TRBJ1-2	TRBV4-2	NA
CASSLGGAGELFF	TGCGCCAGCAGCTTGGGGGGTGCCGGGGAGCTGTTTTTT	NA	TRBJ2-2	TRBV5-1	NA
CASSVGQSSGANVLTF	TGTGCCAGCAGCGTAGGTCAGTCCTCTGGGGCCAACGTCCTGACTTTC	NA	TRBJ2-6	TRBV9	NA
CASSLSYPGYGYTF	TGTGCCAGCAGTTTATCTTACCCGGGCTATGGCTACACCTTC	NA	TRBJ1-2	TRBV27	NA
CASSLGSGGSYEQYF	TGTGCCAGCAGCTTAGGTAGCGGGGGTTCCTACGAGCAGTACTTC	TRBD2	TRBJ2-7	TRBV7-9	NA
CASGFTPGLADTQYF	TGTGCCAGCGGATTTACCCCGGGGTTGGCAGATACGCAGTATTTT	NA	TRBJ2-3	TRBV7-2	once